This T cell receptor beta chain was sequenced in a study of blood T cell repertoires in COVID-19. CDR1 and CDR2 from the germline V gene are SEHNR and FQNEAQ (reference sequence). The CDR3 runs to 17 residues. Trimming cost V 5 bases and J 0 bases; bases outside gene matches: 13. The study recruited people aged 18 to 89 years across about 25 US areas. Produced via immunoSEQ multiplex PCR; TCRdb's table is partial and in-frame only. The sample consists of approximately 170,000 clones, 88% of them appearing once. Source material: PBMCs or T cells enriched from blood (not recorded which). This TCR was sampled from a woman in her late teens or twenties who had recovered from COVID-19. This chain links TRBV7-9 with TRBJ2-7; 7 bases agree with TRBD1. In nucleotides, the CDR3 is TGTGCCAGCAGCGACCCTATAAAGGACAGGATCTCCTACGAGCAGTACTTC. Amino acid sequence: CASSDPIKDRISYEQYF.